The 7 T cell receptor beta chains in this list originate from one sample, sequenced in a study of blood T cells in healthy people across ages. The authors ran a second PCR of roughly 6 to 12 cycles using a sample-barcoded 5' primer and a J-beta primer mix. Using its own MiXCR run on the 5' RACE reads, TCRdb lists one record per CDR3 protein. Among some 750,000 distinct CDR3 sequences listed, roughly 20% were seen once. The sequenced material came from blood. These receptors all come from a man aged 65 to 79 in good health.

This clonotype came up a few times. V is TRBV14 and J is TRBJ1-2; a weak D match, TRBD1 (5 bases). Germline CDR1 SGHDN, CDR2 FVKESK. The CDR3 totals 14 residues. With 4 bases removed from V and 4 bases from J, the gap between germline ends came to 13 bases. In nucleotides, the CDR3 is TGTGCCAGCAGCCCTCGGGGAGGGACCTATGGCTACACCTTC. This gives the protein CASSPRGGTYGYTF.

This chain joins TRBV11-2 and TRBJ1-1, with TRBD1 matching over 7 bases. The germline V gene encodes CDR1 SGHAT and CDR2 FQNNGV. The CDR3 is 15 amino acids. Trimming took 5 bases from V and 4 from J; bases not matched to a gene: 10. CDR3 in amino acids: CASSNGRGLPTEAFF. CDR3 in DNA: TGTGCCAGCAGCAATGGAAGGGGGCTTCCCACTGAAGCTTTCTTT. Full variable domain (rest looked up from reference TRBV11-2 and TRBJ1-1): EAGVAQSPRYKIIEKRQSVAFWCNPISGHATLYWYQQILGQGPKLLIQFQNNGVVDDSQLPKDRFSAERLKGVDSTLKIQPAKLEDSAVYLCASSNGRGLPTEAFFGQGTRLTVV.

The gene calls are TRBV5-1 and TRBJ2-3; the D is unclear. Germline V lookup: CDR1 SGHRS, CDR2 YFSETQ. CDR3 length: 15 amino acids. V was pared by 4 bases and J by 0 bases, with 12 bases between. This CDR3 is CASSPSLGSTDTQYF. The CDR3 bases are TGCGCCAGCAGCCCTTCCCTTGGTAGCACAGATACGCAGTATTTT.

This chain's CDR3 is CASSQRDRGRRETQYF. CDR3 coding DNA: TGTGCCAGCAGCCAGCGGGACAGGGGGCGTAGGGAGACCCAGTACTTC. V is TRBV14 and J is TRBJ2-5; 12 nucleotides line up with TRBD1. The germline V gene has CDR1 SGHDN and CDR2 FVKESK. After removal of 3 bases from V and 5 bases from J, the junction contained 7 bases not matched to a gene. The CDR3 consists of 16 residues. The full variable domain, rest sourced from reference TRBV14 and TRBJ2-5, is EAGVTQFPSHSVIEKGQTVTLRCDPISGHDNLYWYRRVMGKEIKFLLHFVKESKQDESGMPNNRFLAERTGGTYSTLKVQPAELEDSGVYFCASSQRDRGRRETQYFGPGTRLLVL.

The rearrangement uses TRBV18 and TRBJ1-5; D unclear. Germline V gives CDR1 KGHSH, CDR2 LQKENI. The CDR3 is 14 amino acids. V lost 1 base and J 16 bases, leaving 20 bases between the germline ends. The CDR3: CASSPRESEAVVHF. CDR3 in DNA: TGTGCCAGCTCACCACGAGAATCCGAGGCAGTAGTACATTTT. Full variable domain (remainder filled in from reference TRBV18 and TRBJ1-5): NAGVMQNPRHLVRRRGQEARLRCSPMKGHSHVYWYRQLPEEGLKFMVYLQKENIIDESGMPKERFSAEFPKEGPSILRIQQVVRGDSAAYFCASSPRESEAVVHFGDGTRLSIL.

The sample holds a few counts of this clonotype. V is TRBV6-6 and J is TRBJ1-5, with D possibly TRBD1 on 5 matching bases. The germline gives CDR1 MNHNY, CDR2 SVGAGI (reference sequence). This CDR3 is 12 amino acids long. Trimming shortened V by 1 base and J by 14 bases, and 12 bases separated the two germline ends. CDR3 in amino acids: CASSYYLGVEHF. The CDR3 DNA sequence: TGTGCCAGCAGTTACTATCTGGGGGTGGAGCATTTT.

CDR3 coding DNA: TGTGCCAGCTCACGGGGGACACACACAGATACGCAGTATTTT. This encodes CASSRGTHTDTQYF. The genes are TRBV18 and TRBJ2-3; possible D gene TRBD1, 6 bases. The V gene lost 4 bases and the J gene lost 2 bases, with 10 bases spanning the gap. The germline V gene encodes CDR1 KGHSH and CDR2 LQKENI. There are 14 residues in the CDR3.